A selection of T cell receptor beta chains follows, all from one sample in a study of T-cell reconstitution after alpha-beta-depleted transplantation in children. Using its own MiXCR run on the PCR reads, TCRdb lists one record per CDR3 protein. Among around 340,000 distinct CDR3 sequences, less than 15% were seen once, and the ten largest hold around 4.5%. The sample consisted of PBMCs, taken from the stem cell graft. Receptor source: a human donor who donated a stem cell graft to a child with Fanconi anemia. Each CDR3 is given with its conserved first and last residue. The D gene is left open where the match is weak. Clone size is not always given. Where it is, it says once, few, many or a class for expanded clones.

V	D	size	J	CDR3	DNA
TRBV9	NA	NA	TRBJ2-2	CASSTHRAGTGELFF	TGTGCCAGCAGCACACACAGGGCGGGAACCGGGGAGCTGTTTTTT
TRBV7-8	TRBD1	many	TRBJ1-6	CASSRGDSRTPPLHF	TGTGCCAGCAGCCGCGGGGACAGTAGAACCCCACCCCTCCACTTT
TRBV2	NA	NA	TRBJ2-5	CASSVAPRSTQYF	TGTGCCAGCAGTGTAGCCCCCAGATCCACCCAGTACTTC
TRBV20-1	NA	few	TRBJ1-3	CSASSADTIYF	TGCAGTGCTAGTTCTGCGGACACCATATATTTT
TRBV24-1	NA	many	TRBJ2-2	CATSDLVTGELFF	TGTGCCACCAGTGATTTGGTCACCGGGGAGCTGTTTTTT
TRBV5-6	NA	few	TRBJ1-2	CASSAPQQALHGYTF	TGTGCCAGCAGCGCACCCCAGCAGGCACTCCATGGCTACACCTTC
TRBV5-5	NA	many	TRBJ2-1	CASSWLNAGDLAYNEQFF	TGTGCCAGCAGCTGGCTGAACGCCGGGGACTTGGCATACAATGAGCAGTTCTTC
TRBV29-1	NA	few	TRBJ2-1	CSVEAGPNEQFF	TGCAGCGTTGAGGCGGGGCCGAATGAGCAGTTCTTC
TRBV20-1	NA	many	TRBJ1-2	CSARTGRAVYGYTF	TGCAGTGCTCGGACGGGCCGTGCCGTCTATGGCTACACCTTC
TRBV15	NA	many	TRBJ2-5	CATSRDGGGIRETQYF	TGTGCCACCAGCAGAGACGGAGGAGGGATAAGGGAGACCCAGTACTTC
TRBV7-9	NA	NA	TRBJ2-5	CASSPLGPSVTQYF	TGTGCCAGCAGCCCCTTGGGGCCTTCCGTTACCCAGTACTTC
TRBV5-1	NA	many	TRBJ2-1	CASSSTLGPSYNEQFF	TGCGCCAGCAGCTCGACGCTAGGTCCTTCCTACAATGAGCAGTTCTTC
TRBV5-1	TRBD1	many	TRBJ1-1	CASSWGTVDEAFF	TGCGCCAGCAGCTGGGGGACAGTCGATGAAGCTTTCTTT
TRBV20-1	NA	NA	TRBJ1-1	CSANGDRRGEAFF	TGCAGTGCTAATGGGGATAGAAGAGGGGAAGCTTTCTTT
TRBV30	TRBD1	many	TRBJ2-7	CAGRVLGQGLNEQYF	TGTGCCGGAAGGGTATTGGGACAGGGTCTTAACGAGCAGTACTTC
TRBV12-3/TRBV12-4	TRBD1	many	TRBJ2-7	CASSPSGQYYEQYF	TGTGCCAGCAGTCCATCGGGACAGTACTACGAGCAGTACTTC
TRBV7-8	NA	many	TRBJ2-2	CASSLLLGPGELFF	TGTGCCAGCAGCTTACTATTGGGGCCCGGGGAGCTGTTTTTT
TRBV28	NA	few	TRBJ1-6	CASRATGNNSPLHF	TGTGCCAGCAGGGCGACGGGTAATAATTCACCCCTCCACTTT
TRBV29-1	NA	few	TRBJ2-6	CSALGGSGANVLTF	TGCAGCGCCTTGGGAGGCTCTGGGGCCAACGTCCTGACTTTC
TRBV6-2/TRBV6-3	NA	many	TRBJ1-1	CASSYAGTEAFF	TGTGCCAGCAGTTACGCGGGTACAGAAGCTTTCTTT
TRBV2	TRBD2	NA	TRBJ2-1	CASSEAGGLAANEQFF	TGTGCCAGCAGTGAAGCGGGTGGACTAGCGGCTAATGAGCAGTTCTTC
TRBV12-3/TRBV12-4	NA	NA	TRBJ2-1	CASSFGSRYNEQFF	TGTGCCAGCAGTTTCGGGTCCCGCTACAATGAGCAGTTCTTC
TRBV25-1	TRBD1	few	TRBJ2-2	CASGGGTGSAGELFF	TGTGCCAGCGGAGGAGGGACAGGGAGCGCCGGGGAGCTGTTTTTT
TRBV25-1	NA	few	TRBJ2-3	CASSTLAFTDTQYF	TGTGCCAGCAGTACCCTAGCATTCACAGATACGCAGTATTTT
TRBV24-1	TRBD1	NA	TRBJ2-1	CATSVGQGRDNEQFF	TGTGCCACCAGTGTCGGACAGGGGCGAGACAATGAGCAGTTCTTC
TRBV12-3/TRBV12-4	NA	NA	TRBJ2-6	CASASGPEGANVLTF	TGTGCCAGCGCCTCGGGACCGGAAGGGGCCAACGTCCTGACTTTC
TRBV7-9	TRBD1	NA	TRBJ1-1	CASSPFGQGGTEAFF	TGTGCCAGCAGCCCCTTCGGACAGGGGGGCACTGAAGCTTTCTTT
TRBV6-1	NA	few	TRBJ1-5	CASSENPGAGDQPQHF	TGTGCCAGCAGTGAAAACCCTGGAGCTGGAGATCAGCCCCAGCATTTT
TRBV12-3/TRBV12-4	TRBD1	few	TRBJ2-1	CASKRGQYNEQFF	TGTGCCAGCAAAAGGGGACAGTACAATGAGCAGTTCTTC
TRBV15	TRBD1	NA	TRBJ2-3	CASSRSRDRSTDTQYF	TGTGCCAGCAGCAGAAGCCGGGACAGAAGCACAGATACGCAGTATTTT
TRBV3-1	TRBD1	NA	TRBJ1-2	CASSPSGTGLPAF	TGTGCCAGCAGCCCTTCCGGGACAGGGCTACCAGCCTTC
TRBV9	NA	many	TRBJ2-2	CASQDGLNTGELFF	TGTGCCAGCCAGGACGGCTTAAACACCGGGGAGCTGTTTTTT
TRBV11-1	NA	few	TRBJ1-4	CASSYLPGQGGSTNEKLFF	TGTGCCAGCAGCTACCTACCGGGGCAGGGAGGTTCAACTAATGAAAAACTGTTTTTT